Each of the 25 T cell receptor beta chains below was sequenced from the same sample in a study of blood T cell repertoires in COVID-19 (TCRdb year 2020). Libraries were constructed by the immunoSEQ multiplex PCR assay. TCRdb stores this immuneACCESS table with in-frame sequences only. Part of the clones is absent; in the studies checked, under half of the shortfall reflects unresolved V genes, and no reason is known for the rest. For this sample the table gives about 110,000 clones, of which more than 80% were detected only once. Over 8.5% of the sample rests with the top ten. What was sequenced was peripheral blood. The receptors were gathered from a woman between 65 and 79 years old with acute or convalescent COVID-19.

This chain uses TRBV19 with TRBJ1-2, with a tentative D call TRBD1 (6 bases). This CDR3 comprises 14 residues. V was cut by 7 bases and J by 4 bases, with 16 bases left in between. Germline CDR1 and CDR2: LNHDA and SQIVND (reference sequence). CDR3 nucleotide sequence: TGTGCCAGTACTGCTGCAGGGGCCGTCTATGGCTACACCTTC. Encoded protein: CASTAAGAVYGYTF.

CDR3 sequence reads: CASSPRTGDRSPLHF. The CDR3 coding sequence is TGCGCCAGCAGCCCTCGGACAGGGGACCGGTCACCCCTCCACTTT. V and J are TRBV5-1 and TRBJ1-6, with 9 bases that match TRBD1. The CDR3 contains 15 residues. Germline V gives CDR1 SGHRS, CDR2 YFSETQ. V trimming: 4 bases; J trimming: 10 bases; junction bases outside the gene matches: 9. The complete variable domain, with remaining parts taken from reference TRBV5-1 and TRBJ1-6, reads KAGVTQTPRYLIKTRGQQVTLSCSPISGHRSVSWYQQTPGQGLQFLFEYFSETQRNKGNFPGRFSGRQFSNSRSEMNVSTLELGDSALYLCASSPRTGDRSPLHFGNGTRLTVT.

The chain recombines TRBV5-4 with TRBJ1-2; a weak D match, TRBD1 (6 bases). The ends were cut back, 0 bases at V and 3 bases at J, with 9 bases in the middle. The length of the CDR3 is 14 residues. From germline, CDR1 is SGHNT and CDR2 YYREEE (reference sequence). In DNA, the CDR3 is TGTGCCAGCAGCTTGGAGTGGACAGACTATGGCTACACCTTC. Its translation: CASSLEWTDYGYTF.

The genes are TRBV3-1 (or the pseudogene TRBV3-2) and TRBJ1-1; D unresolved. The CDR3 is 15 amino acids. Germline CDR1 and CDR2: LGHDT and YNNKEL (reference sequence). Between the trimmed V and J ends, which lost 0 bases and 0 bases, there was a span of 8 bases. CDR3 DNA sequence: TGTGCCAGCAGCCAAGACGGAGCGATGAACACTGAAGCTTTCTTT. The encoded protein is CASSQDGAMNTEAFF.

The table lists this clone with a count of one. The CDR3, as DNA: TGCGCCAGCAGCCAAGAACGGAGCGGGTGGGCATCTACGGCCAAAAACATTCAGTACTTC. Its translation is CASSQERSGWASTAKNIQYF. The chain joins TRBV4-3 to TRBJ2-4; a weak D match, TRBD2 (6 bases). Germline lookup yields CDR1 LGHNA and CDR2 YSLEER. Trimming pared 0 bases from V and 1 base from J, leaving 22 bases between. The CDR3 is made up of 20 amino acids.

The V and J genes are TRBV11-2 and TRBJ1-4; D possibly corresponds to TRBD1 (6 bases). Trimming cost V 0 bases and J 6 bases, with 11 bases left between them. The CDR3 runs to 15 residues. Germline CDR1 SGHAT, CDR2 FQNNGV. DNA of the CDR3: TGTGCCAGCAGCTTAGACGGGACAATCTATGAAAAACTGTTTTTT. Amino acid sequence: CASSLDGTIYEKLFF.

The chain uses TRBV19 and TRBJ2-7, with D perhaps matching TRBD1 (5 bases). The CDR3 sequence is 14 residues long. Trimming took off 2 bases at V and 2 bases at J, with 10 bases between the two ends. CDR1 is LNHDA, CDR2 SQIVND, per germline (reference sequence). DNA of the CDR3: TGTGCCAGTAGTATAAGGGGTGTCACCTACGAGCAGTACTTC. Its protein is CASSIRGVTYEQYF.

The chain uses TRBV7-9 and TRBJ1-1; D call uncertain. Trimming took off 6 bases at V and 4 bases at J, with 9 bases between the two ends. Germline values: CDR1 SEHNR, CDR2 FQNEAQ (reference sequence). The CDR3 has 12 residues. CDR3 sequence reads: CASRASGTEAFF. The CDR3 coding sequence is TGTGCCAGCAGGGCAAGCGGCACTGAAGCTTTCTTT.

J is TRBJ2-1 and V is TRBV24-1; 14 nucleotides match TRBD2. V lost 2 bases and J lost 8; bases outside the gene matches: 19. CDR1 and CDR2 from the germline V gene are KGHDR and SFDVKD. The CDR3 extends over 21 amino acids. The CDR3 DNA is TGTGCCACCAGTGATTCCTCTAGACTAGCGGGAGGGCTAAGTTCTTTCCATGAGCAGTTCTTC. It yields the protein CATSDSSRLAGGLSSFHEQFF.

The chain employs TRBV24-1 and TRBJ2-2; possibly TRBD2 for D (7 bases). V lost 9 bases, J lost 4 bases, and 8 bases lay in between. Per germline, CDR1 KGHDR and CDR2 SFDVKD. This CDR3 contains 12 residues. The CDR3 is CATGGATGELFF. In DNA, the CDR3 is TGTGCCACCGGGGGGGCCACCGGGGAGCTGTTTTTT.

This clone occurred once. J is TRBJ1-5 and V is TRBV3-1 (or the pseudogene TRBV3-2); no clear D. This CDR3 contains 15 residues. Germline CDR1 reads LGHDT; CDR2 reads YNNKEL (reference sequence). Trimming removed 0 bases from V and 2 bases from J, with 8 bases in between. The chain's CDR3 is CASSQDGQGNQPQHF. For the CDR3, the DNA is TGTGCCAGCAGCCAAGATGGTCAGGGCAATCAGCCCCAGCATTTT.

The V gene is TRBV18, the J gene TRBJ2-7; 12 bases line up with TRBD2. CDR1 is KGHSH, CDR2 LQKENI, per germline. The CDR3 sequence is 16 residues long. V trimming: 3 bases; J trimming: 3 bases; junction bases outside the gene matches: 6. The CDR3 bases are TGTGCCAGCTCACCCCGTCAGGGACTAGCGGGCTACGAGCAGTACTTC. It translates to CASSPRQGLAGYEQYF.

The chain combines TRBV28 with TRBJ1-5; D uncertain. This CDR3 has 15 residues. CDR1 and CDR2 (germline): MDHEN, SYDVKM. Trimming removed 3 bases at V and 0 bases at J, with 9 bases between. The CDR3 reads CASSLAGRSNQPQHF. The CDR3 nucleotides read TGTGCCAGCAGTTTGGCGGGCCGTAGCAATCAGCCCCAGCATTTT.

The rearrangement uses TRBV28 and TRBJ1-3; tentatively, D is TRBD1 (5 bases). The CDR3 extends over 18 amino acids. V lost 6 bases to trimming and J lost 2 bases, with 23 bases between them. Germline CDR1 is MDHEN and CDR2 is SYDVKM. The CDR3 nucleotides are TGTGCCAGCAGAAACACCGGGGGGACCTTAGGGGCTGGAAACACCATATATTTT. Translation: CASRNTGGTLGAGNTIYF.

Only one count was recorded for this clone. The rearrangement uses TRBV7-9 and TRBJ2-1, with 11 bases that match TRBD2. Trimming at V came to 5 bases and at J to 1 base, leaving 4 bases not matched to a gene. Germline CDR1 SEHNR, CDR2 FQNEAQ (reference sequence). This CDR3 has 16 amino acids. The CDR3 loop is CASSTGLAGSYNEQFF. The CDR3 DNA follows: TGTGCCAGCAGCACAGGACTAGCGGGTTCCTACAATGAGCAGTTCTTC.

This chain joins TRBV6-2 or TRBV6-3 and TRBJ1-2; D not resolved. The CDR3 runs to 13 residues. Germline-derived CDR1 and CDR2 are MNHEY and SVGEGT. V dropped 5 bases and J dropped 5 bases, with 12 bases sitting between them. The CDR3 DNA reads as TGTGCCAGCAGTCTAGGAACAACTTATGGCTACACCTTC. It specifies CASSLGTTYGYTF.

V is TRBV7-6 and J is TRBJ2-2, with TRBD1 matching 9 bases. The V and J ends lost 5 bases and 6 bases, in that order; junction bases with no gene match: 7. CDR3 length equals 15 residues. Germline V gives CDR1 SGHVS, CDR2 FNYEAQ. The CDR3 coding sequence is TGTGCCAGCAGCCTCGGGACAGGGCGGGCCGGGGAGCTGTTTTTT. Translating it yields CASSLGTGRAGELFF.

The chain carries TRBV5-4 and TRBJ2-1, with D perhaps TRBD2 (7 bases). Germline V gene data show CDR1 as SGHNT and CDR2 as YYREEE (reference sequence). There are 14 residues in the CDR3. V was shortened by 0 bases and J by 6 bases, with 10 bases between the two germline ends. The CDR3: CASSLGGGPNEQFF. In nucleotides, the CDR3 is TGTGCCAGCAGCTTGGGGGGGGGCCCCAATGAGCAGTTCTTC.

This rearrangement joins TRBV7-2 to TRBJ2-3; 8 bases are shared with TRBD2. Germline V gives CDR1 SGHTA, CDR2 FQGNSA. CDR3 size: 14 residues. Trimming cost V 5 bases and J 2 bases; bases outside gene matches: 3. The CDR3 loop reads CASSPAGVTDTQYF. The CDR3 DNA reads TGTGCCAGCAGCCCAGCGGGGGTCACAGATACGCAGTATTTT.

The rearrangement uses TRBV5-6 and TRBJ1-3, with D possibly matching TRBD1 (5 bases). Germline V gene sequence: CDR1 SGHDT, CDR2 YYEEEE. V was pared by 4 bases and J by 4 bases, with 18 bases between. The CDR3 is 16 amino acids. The CDR3 DNA sequence: TGTGCCAGCAGCGCGGAGGGGCTTGGATACGGAAACACCATATATTTT. The encoded protein is CASSAEGLGYGNTIYF.

The chain recombines TRBV7-2 with TRBJ1-3; perhaps TRBD1 as D (5 bases). The CDR3 contains 16 residues. From germline, CDR1 is SGHTA and CDR2 FQGNSA. Trimming removed 1 base at V and 2 bases at J, with 12 bases between. The chain's CDR3 is CASSLVGGITGNTIYF. CDR3 bases: TGTGCCAGCAGCTTAGTCGGGGGGATAACTGGAAACACCATATATTTT.

V and J are TRBV2 and TRBJ1-1; D perhaps matches TRBD1 (6 bases). Germline values: CDR1 SNHLY, CDR2 FYNNEI. V lost 10 bases, J lost 0 bases, and 12 bases lay in between. CDR3 length: 13 residues. The CDR3 here is CATRQDLNTEAFF. CDR3 DNA: TGTGCCACCAGACAGGACCTGAACACTGAAGCTTTCTTT.

In its sample, this clone was seen a few times. The CDR3 protein is CAWSATGLFYEQYF. The CDR3 nucleotides read TGTGCCTGGAGTGCGACAGGCCTCTTCTACGAGCAGTACTTC. This chain connects TRBV30 to TRBJ2-7; TRBD1 is a possible D gene (6 bases). The CDR3 totals 14 residues. CDR1 and CDR2 (germline): GTSNPN, SVGIG (reference sequence). Deletions cut 1 base from V and 3 bases from J, with 13 bases between.

V usage is TRBV11-3 and J usage is TRBJ1-1; D is perhaps TRBD1 (5 bases). Germline V gene data show CDR1 as SGHNT and CDR2 as YENEEA. Trimming removed 3 bases at V and 0 bases at J, with 11 bases between. The CDR3 is 15 residues long. For the CDR3, the DNA is TGTGCCAGCAGCTTTAAAGGGGATATGAACACTGAAGCTTTCTTT. Translation: CASSFKGDMNTEAFF.

This chain connects TRBV27 to TRBJ1-2, with TRBD1 identical over 7 bases. After removal of 5 bases from V and 4 bases from J, the junction contained 13 bases not matched to a gene. Germline V gene sequence: CDR1 MNHEY, CDR2 SMNVEV (reference sequence). The CDR3 has 16 amino acids. CDR3 sequence: CASSPDGRGRGYGYTF. The DNA of the CDR3 is TGTGCCAGCAGTCCAGATGGTAGGGGGCGAGGCTATGGCTACACCTTC.